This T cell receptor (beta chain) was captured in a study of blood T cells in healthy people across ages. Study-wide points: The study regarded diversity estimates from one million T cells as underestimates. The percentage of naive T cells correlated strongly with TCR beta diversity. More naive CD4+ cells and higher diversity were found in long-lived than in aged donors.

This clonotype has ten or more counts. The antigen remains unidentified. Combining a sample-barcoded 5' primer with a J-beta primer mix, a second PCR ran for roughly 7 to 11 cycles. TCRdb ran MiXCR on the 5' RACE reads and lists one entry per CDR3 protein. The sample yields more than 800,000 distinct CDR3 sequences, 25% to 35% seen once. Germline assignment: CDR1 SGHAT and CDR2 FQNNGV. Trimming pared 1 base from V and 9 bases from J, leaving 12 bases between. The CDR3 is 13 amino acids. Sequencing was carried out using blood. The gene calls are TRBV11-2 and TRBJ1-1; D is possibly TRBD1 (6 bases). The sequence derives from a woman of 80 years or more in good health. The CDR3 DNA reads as TGTGCCAGCAGCTTAGCGGGGGCGCCGAAAGCTTTCTTT. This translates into CASSLAGAPKAFF.